These 27 T cell receptor beta chains were sequenced from one sample in a study of patients and donors after allogeneic stem cell transplantation. TCRdb analysed the RT-PCR reads with MiXCR anew, one entry per CDR3 protein. The sample contains approximately 140,000 distinct CDR3 sequences, 30% to 45% of which appear only once. Sequencing was carried out using blood, either unsorted or a sorted T cell fraction (not recorded which). All receptors come from a human donor who was either an allogeneic HSCT recipient or a stem cell or donor lymphocyte infusion donor (not recorded which). It is not recorded whose cells these are; they may come from a transplant donor.

The J gene is TRBJ2-3, the V gene TRBV3-1; 12 nucleotides agree with TRBD2. CDR1 and CDR2 (germline): LGHDT, YNNKEL (reference sequence). The junction had 10 bases not matched to a gene; V was cut back by 4 bases and J by 2 bases. The CDR3 sequence is 18 residues long. CDR3 nucleotide sequence: TGTGCCAGCAGCCCTTGGGCTAGCGGGGGGGCAGACACAGATACGCAGTATTTT. It yields the protein CASSPWASGGADTDTQYF.

This rearrangement joins TRBV25-1 to TRBJ1-5, with D uncertain. Trimming took 5 bases from V and 5 from J, leaving 10 bases between them. The CDR3 spans 13 residues. Germline-derived CDR1 and CDR2 are MGHDK and SYGVNS. The CDR3 nucleotides are TGTGCCAGCAGTTTTTCCGGGGATCAGCCCCAGCATTTT. Translation: CASSFSGDQPQHF.

The CDR3 DNA sequence: TGCGCCAGCAGCTTGGCCCCCGGGAGCGAGCAGTACTTC. It translates to CASSLAPGSEQYF. This sequence joins TRBV5-1 and TRBJ2-7; a possible D gene is TRBD2 (6 bases). This CDR3 is 13 amino acids long. Germline V gives CDR1 SGHRS, CDR2 YFSETQ. Between the trimmed V and J ends, which lost 0 bases and 6 bases, there was a span of 10 bases.

Note on this clonotype: At one end the junction does not follow the germline gene, possibly because of a read error. This chain uses TRBV7-7 with TRBJ2-2; D gene unclear. CDR3 length equals 13 residues. Looked up from germline, CDR1 is SSHAT and CDR2 is FNYEAQ (reference sequence). The CDR3 region has the DNA TGTGCTAGCAGCTTAGGTGAAACCGGGGAGCTGTTTTTT. This codes for CASSLGETGELFF. Supplemented by reference TRBV7-7 and TRBJ2-2, the full variable domain reads GAGVSQSPRYKVTKRGQDVTLRCDPISSHATLYWYQQALGQGPEFLTYFNYEAQPDKSGLPSDRFSAERPEGSISTLTIQRTEQRDSAMYRCASSLGETGELFFGEGSRLTVL.

A few counts support this clonotype. The rearrangement links TRBV20-1 to TRBJ1-2, with TRBD1 as a possible D gene (6 bases). CDR3 length: 14 amino acids. Trimming took 5 bases from V and 5 from J, leaving 18 bases between them. Germline loops: CDR1 DFQATT, CDR2 SNEGSKA (reference sequence). CDR3 region: CSASAGQQRYGYTF. The CDR3, as DNA: TGCAGTGCTTCAGCCGGACAGCAACGATATGGCTACACCTTC.

This clonotype came up many times. The rearrangement joins TRBV12-3 or TRBV12-4 to TRBJ1-2, with no clear D. Between the trimmed V and J ends, which lost 3 bases and 8 bases, there was a span of 10 bases. This CDR3 spans 12 amino acids. The CDR3 coding sequence is TGTGCCAGCAGTTTTGCGGGAAACGGCTACACCTTC. It specifies CASSFAGNGYTF.

The V and J genes are TRBV6-5 and TRBJ2-2; 8 bases align to TRBD1. Looked up from germline, CDR1 is MNHEY and CDR2 is SVGAGI. This CDR3 is built from 15 residues. The junction had 5 bases not matched to a gene; V was cut back by 4 bases and J by 4 bases. This CDR3 reads CASSSSTGATGELFF. CDR3 sequence (DNA): TGTGCCAGCAGTTCGTCGACAGGGGCCACCGGGGAGCTGTTTTTT.

V usage is TRBV11-2 and J usage is TRBJ2-2; no reliable D call. Germline values: CDR1 SGHAT, CDR2 FQNNGV. Trimming took 5 bases from V and 1 from J, leaving 11 bases between them. The CDR3 totals 15 residues. CDR3 DNA sequence: TGTGCCAGCAGCCCTGGCGCAGGGAACACCGGGGAGCTGTTTTTT. It is translated as CASSPGAGNTGELFF.

V usage is TRBV28 and J usage is TRBJ1-2; 7 positions agree with TRBD1. CDR3 length equals 14 residues. Per germline, CDR1 MDHEN and CDR2 SYDVKM. The trim removed 8 bases at V and 5 bases at J, leaving 11 bases unmatched. CDR3 nucleotide sequence: TGTGCCAGCGGACCGGGACAGCTTGGATATGGCTACACCTTC. Translation gives CASGPGQLGYGYTF.

This clonotype was seen repeatedly, ten times or more. The rearrangement uses TRBV5-1 and TRBJ1-6; no clear D. The CDR3 sequence is 12 residues long. The germline V gene encodes CDR1 SGHRS and CDR2 YFSETQ. The V and J ends lost 4 bases and 9 bases respectively, with 8 bases between them. The CDR3 DNA sequence: TGCGCCAGCAGCACGGATCGTTCACCCCTCCACTTT. This encodes CASSTDRSPLHF.

This clonotype showed up just once. V gene TRBV11-2 combines with J gene TRBJ2-5; TRBD2 aligns across 7 bases. Looked up from germline, CDR1 is SGHAT and CDR2 is FQNNGV. This CDR3 spans 15 amino acids. The junction had 4 bases not matched to a gene; V was cut back by 1 base and J by 2 bases. The DNA for the CDR3 is TGTGCCAGCAGCTTAGGAGGGACTACTCAAGAGACCCAGTACTTC. This encodes CASSLGGTTQETQYF.

This clonotype was recorded a few times. The rearrangement joins TRBV12-3 or TRBV12-4 to TRBJ1-6; D ambiguous. V was clipped by 6 bases and J by 8 bases, with 17 bases between them. CDR3 length: 15 residues. The CDR3 region is CASSLKYPGDSPLHF. The CDR3 bases are TGTGCCAGCAGCCTTAAGTATCCGGGCGATTCACCCCTCCACTTT.

This chain uses TRBV7-9 with TRBJ1-2; D perhaps matches TRBD1 (5 bases). The V gene's germline CDR1 is SEHNR and CDR2 FQNEAQ (reference sequence). Trimming took off 5 bases at V and 4 bases at J, with 11 bases between the two ends. The CDR3 is 13 amino acids. CDR3 region: CASSRWGSYGYTF. The CDR3 DNA reads as TGTGCCAGCAGCCGTTGGGGCAGCTATGGCTACACCTTC.

The chain carries TRBV28 and TRBJ2-2; no clear D. Germline CDR1 reads MDHEN; CDR2 reads SYDVKM. CDR3 size: 14 residues. Trimming pared 3 bases from V and 6 bases from J, leaving 11 bases between. This chain's CDR3 is CASSFGWSAGELFF. In DNA form, the CDR3 reads TGTGCCAGCAGTTTTGGATGGAGCGCCGGGGAGCTGTTTTTT.

V gene TRBV9 combines with J gene TRBJ1-2, with 7 bases matching TRBD1. The CDR3 runs to 18 residues. Looked up from germline, CDR1 is SGDLS and CDR2 is YYNGEE. V lost 5 bases to trimming and J lost 1 base; unmatched junction nucleotides: 17. The CDR3 protein is CASSDRADGKGSNYGYTF. CDR3 sequence (DNA): TGTGCCAGCAGTGACAGGGCGGATGGGAAGGGTAGTAACTATGGCTACACCTTC.

The chain is built from TRBV10-3 and TRBJ1-2; TRBD1 matches 7 bases. This CDR3 comprises 14 residues. Trimming took 2 bases from V and 2 from J; bases not matched to a gene: 2. Germline V gene lookup returns CDR1 ENHRY and CDR2 SYGVKD. CDR3 region: CAISEDRDNYGYTF. Here the CDR3 DNA reads TGTGCCATCAGTGAGGACAGGGACAACTATGGCTACACCTTC.

This clonotype was detected only once. The J gene is TRBJ2-2, the V gene TRBV5-1; unclear D gene. V lost 1 base and J lost 3, with 10 bases in between. Germline V gene lookup returns CDR1 SGHRS and CDR2 YFSETQ. This CDR3 region has 15 residues. The CDR3 loop reads CASSLWPADTGELFF. CDR3 sequence (DNA): TGCGCCAGCAGCTTGTGGCCAGCAGACACCGGGGAGCTGTTTTTT.

The V gene is TRBV10-3, the J gene TRBJ1-1; weak D call: TRBD1 (5 bases). The V end lost 3 bases, the J end lost 6 bases, and 11 bases lay between the germline ends. Germline V gene sequence: CDR1 ENHRY, CDR2 SYGVKD. This CDR3 is 13 amino acids long. The DNA for the CDR3 is TGTGCCATCAGTGACCCCGGGGCAGCTGAAGCTTTCTTT. Translation gives CAISDPGAAEAFF.

The V and J genes are TRBV12-3 or TRBV12-4 and TRBJ2-5; 8 bases fit TRBD2. V lost 3 bases, J lost 5 bases, and 11 bases stayed unmatched. The CDR3 extends over 16 amino acids. This chain's CDR3 is CASSFHSGVTGETQYF. The CDR3 bases are TGTGCCAGCAGTTTTCATAGCGGGGTGACTGGGGAGACCCAGTACTTC.

V gene TRBV12-3 or TRBV12-4 combines with J gene TRBJ2-1; 7 bases match TRBD2. V lost 2 bases, J lost 6 bases, and 7 bases stayed unmatched. The CDR3 loop spans 15 amino acids. The CDR3 spells CASSLPGGKGNEQFF. DNA for the CDR3: TGTGCCAGCAGTTTACCGGGGGGAAAGGGCAATGAGCAGTTCTTC.

This clonotype was detected only once. J is TRBJ1-5 and V is TRBV6-2 or TRBV6-3; D is unclear. Germline V gene data show CDR1 as MNHEY and CDR2 as SVGEGT. V lost 7 bases and J lost 0, with 22 bases in between. This CDR3 region has 18 residues. The CDR3 nucleotides are TGTGCCAGCACTGCCAGCCACCTTAACTACCATAGCAATCAGCCCCAGCATTTT. Translating it yields CASTASHLNYHSNQPQHF.

The rearrangement joins TRBV4-3 to TRBJ1-5; D perhaps matches TRBD1 (5 bases). This CDR3 is built from 17 residues. CDR1 LGHNA and CDR2 YSLEER come from the germline V gene. Deletions cut 5 bases from V and 2 bases from J, with 19 bases between. The chain's CDR3 is CASSANVGIQGNQPQHF. The CDR3 nucleotides read TGCGCCAGCAGCGCTAATGTTGGGATACAGGGCAATCAGCCCCAGCATTTT.

This clonotype showed up just a few times. The chain links TRBV12-3 or TRBV12-4 to TRBJ1-1; TRBD1 might be the D (6 bases). Trimming removed 8 bases at V and 3 bases at J, with 16 bases between. The CDR3 extends over 14 amino acids. CDR3 DNA sequence: TGTGCCAGCGGCTACGGGACATTGGACACTGAAGCTTTCTTT. Translation gives CASGYGTLDTEAFF.

The gene calls are TRBV27 and TRBJ2-1, with 8 positions matching TRBD1. CDR1 MNHEY and CDR2 SMNVEV come from the germline V gene (reference sequence). The ends lost 6 bases at V and 12 bases at J; junction bases unmatched: 10. The CDR3 length is 13 residues. The CDR3: CASRPTGAVLQFF. In DNA, the CDR3 is TGTGCCAGCAGACCGACAGGGGCTGTCCTGCAGTTCTTC.

This clonotype was recorded a few times. The chain combines TRBV12-3 or TRBV12-4 with TRBJ1-4, with 8 bases aligning to TRBD1. The CDR3 runs to 17 residues. With V trimmed by 6 bases and J by 10 bases, 19 bases remained unmatched. Written as DNA, the CDR3 is TGTGCCAGCAGCCCGCCCTCAGCAGGGGGCATAGGAGGAAAACTGTTTTTT. It is translated as CASSPPSAGGIGGKLFF.

This chain uses TRBV28 with TRBJ2-3; the match to TRBD2 covers 8 bases. Germline lookup yields CDR1 MDHEN and CDR2 SYDVKM. V gave up 0 bases and J gave up 4 bases; unmatched junction bases: 6. The CDR3 extends over 16 amino acids. CDR3 region: CASSLWHGSGADTQYF. The CDR3 DNA sequence: TGTGCCAGCAGTTTATGGCACGGTAGCGGGGCAGATACGCAGTATTTT.

This clonotype came up many times. This chain connects TRBV7-2 to TRBJ1-3, with 7 positions matching TRBD1. The CDR3 consists of 16 residues. Germline V gene lookup returns CDR1 SGHTA and CDR2 FQGNSA. The ends lost 3 bases at V and 0 bases at J; junction bases unmatched: 5. Here the CDR3 DNA reads TGTGCCAGCAGCTTCTACAGGGGAAGCTCTGGAAACACCATATATTTT. Translating gives CASSFYRGSSGNTIYF.